This passage covers 30 T cell receptor beta chains from one sample sequenced in a study of vaccination and CD4 T cells after COVID-19. These TCRs are of unknown antigen specificity. Cultured CD4+ T-cell DNA underwent Oncomine TCR Beta short-read sequencing. The authors extracted genomic DNA from cultured CD4+ T cells. Using its own MiXCR run on the PCR reads, TCRdb lists one record per CDR3 protein. The sample lists 12,000 or so distinct CDR3 sequences, about 40% occurring once. Indicated treatment: approximately 11-day PBMC culture with coronavirus spike peptide pools or control peptides (ViraFEST assay). An unexposed donor provided the CD4+ T cells, which were collected before the COVID-19 pandemic (2011-2018). The sample taken for sequencing was CD4+ T cells from blood, cultured in vitro. Receptor source: a human donor in good health.

J is TRBJ2-1 and V is TRBV28, with D perhaps TRBD2 (6 bases). Trimming stripped 0 bases from V and 4 bases from J, with 7 bases between. In germline, CDR1 is MDHEN, CDR2 SYDVKM. CDR3 length equals 14 residues. The DNA for the CDR3 is TGTGCCAGCAGTTTATGGGCGGGATACAATGAGCAGTTCTTC. Protein: CASSLWAGYNEQFF.

The chain has TRBV19 and TRBJ2-6, with 8 bases identical to TRBD1. The germline gives CDR1 LNHDA, CDR2 SQIVND (reference sequence). V lost 2 bases, J lost 3 bases, and 9 bases stayed unmatched. This CDR3 contains 18 residues. The CDR3 region has the DNA TGTGCCAGTAGTATATCGGACAGGGTGGGAATTGGGGCCAACGTCCTGACTTTC. Translating gives CASSISDRVGIGANVLTF.

This clonotype was observed once. This rearrangement joins TRBV14 to TRBJ2-5; 15 nucleotides align to TRBD2. After removal of 4 bases from V and 1 base from J, the junction contained 4 bases not matched to a gene. The CDR3 covers 17 residues. Germline-derived CDR1 and CDR2 are SGHDN and FVKESK. CDR3 nucleotide sequence: TGTGCCAGCAGCCCTTGGACTAGCGGGAGGGCCCAAGAGACCCAGTACTTC. This gives the protein CASSPWTSGRAQETQYF.

This clonotype was counted a few times. The chain employs TRBV7-2 and TRBJ2-5, with D uncertain. V gave up 2 bases and J gave up 0 bases, with 7 bases separating them. This CDR3 has 14 residues. Germline V CDR1 and CDR2: SGHTA, FQGNSA. The CDR3, as DNA: TGTGCCAGCAGCTTACAACCGTACCAAGAGACCCAGTACTTC. Translating it yields CASSLQPYQETQYF.

V is TRBV5-1 and J is TRBJ1-2; tentatively, D is TRBD1 (6 bases). The CDR3 spans 16 residues. Germline values: CDR1 SGHRS, CDR2 YFSETQ. Between the trimmed V and J ends, which lost 0 bases and 6 bases, there was a span of 18 bases. CDR3 sequence: CASSLDSTGPIHGYTF. The DNA of the CDR3 is TGCGCCAGCAGCTTGGATTCGACAGGCCCCATCCATGGCTACACCTTC.

The rearrangement uses TRBV5-6 and TRBJ2-7; D gene uncertain. The CDR3 spans 11 residues. Trimming took 4 bases from V and 5 from J, leaving 7 bases between them. Germline CDR1 is SGHDT and CDR2 is YYEEEE. The DNA of the CDR3 is TGTGCCAGCAGCAGGATAAACGAGCAGTACTTC. This gives the protein CASSRINEQYF.

V usage is TRBV19 and J usage is TRBJ1-2, with TRBD1 as a possible D gene (5 bases). CDR1 LNHDA and CDR2 SQIVND come from the germline V gene (reference sequence). This CDR3 has 12 residues. V lost 5 bases and J lost 2, with 6 bases in between. The CDR3, as DNA: TGTGCCAGTAGTCGGACAAACTATGGCTACACCTTC. Its translation is CASSRTNYGYTF.

The chain has TRBV2 and TRBJ2-1; TRBD1 aligns across 9 bases. From germline, CDR1 is SNHLY and CDR2 FYNNEI. The CDR3 runs to 15 residues. V was clipped by 5 bases and J by 6 bases; unmatched bases: 8. CDR3 loop: CASSPRTGEGNEQFF. The CDR3 DNA reads as TGTGCCAGCAGTCCACGGACAGGGGAAGGCAATGAGCAGTTCTTC. The whole variable domain, filled in from reference TRBV2 and TRBJ2-1, reads EPEVTQTPSHQVTQMGQEVILRCVPISNHLYFYWYRQILGQKVEFLVSFYNNEISEKSEIFDDQFSVERPDGSNFTLKIRSTKLEDSAMYFCASSPRTGEGNEQFFGPGTRLTVL.

This clonotype was observed once. J is TRBJ2-3 and V is TRBV5-6; D is uncertain. V lost 5 bases and J lost 5, with 6 bases in between. Looked up from germline, CDR1 is SGHDT and CDR2 is YYEEEE. The CDR3 consists of 11 residues. The CDR3 loop is CASRMGDTQYF. The CDR3 DNA sequence: TGTGCCAGCAGAATGGGAGATACGCAGTATTTT.

This chain connects TRBV6-1 to TRBJ2-3, with TRBD2 identical over 7 bases. CDR1 MNHNS and CDR2 SASEGT come from the germline V gene. After removal of 5 bases from V and 2 bases from J, the junction contained 16 bases not matched to a gene. CDR3 size: 18 residues. The CDR3 spells CASSPRPGLAGYTDTQYF. CDR3 nucleotide sequence: TGTGCCAGCAGTCCCCGCCCGGGATTAGCGGGTTACACAGATACGCAGTATTTT.

V and J are TRBV6-2 or TRBV6-3 and TRBJ2-7, with TRBD2 identical over 8 bases. V was pared by 8 bases and J by 7 bases, with 7 bases of the junction left unmatched. Germline loops: CDR1 MNHEY, CDR2 SVGEGT. This CDR3 is built from 12 residues. Written as DNA, the CDR3 is TGTGCCAGCTCCGGGGGGGGAAGAGAGCAGTACTTC. Residues: CASSGGGREQYF.

By proportion, this clonotype is medium-sized. The chain employs TRBV6-1 and TRBJ1-5, with D perhaps TRBD1 (6 bases). The V gene's germline CDR1 is MNHNS and CDR2 SASEGT. There are 14 residues in the CDR3. Between the trimmed V and J ends, which lost 8 bases and 7 bases, there was a span of 18 bases. The CDR3 is CASASESGAQPQHF. CDR3 DNA: TGTGCCAGCGCAAGTGAATCAGGGGCCCAGCCCCAGCATTTT.

The V and J genes are TRBV5-1 and TRBJ1-5, with D tentatively TRBD1 (5 bases). The CDR3 is made up of 15 amino acids. Per germline, CDR1 SGHRS and CDR2 YFSETQ. Trimming cost V 3 bases and J 3 bases, with 13 bases left between them. The CDR3 bases are TGCGCCAGCAGCTGGGGGGGGGGACCCAATCAGCCCCAGCATTTT. Translation gives CASSWGGGPNQPQHF.

The CDR3 DNA reads TGTGCCAGCAGTTTATTCGGTCAGCCCCAGCATTTT. It translates to CASSLFGQPQHF. The rearrangement links TRBV27 to TRBJ1-5, with unresolved D. Trimming cost V 1 base and J 6 bases, with 4 bases left between them. Germline V gene sequence: CDR1 MNHEY, CDR2 SMNVEV (reference sequence). There are 12 residues in the CDR3.

This clonotype was detected only a few times. The V call is TRBV10-3, the J call TRBJ2-7, with TRBD1 identical over 10 bases. V gave up 7 bases and J gave up 6 bases; unmatched junction bases: 15. The CDR3 sequence is 16 residues long. The V gene's germline CDR1 is ENHRY and CDR2 SYGVKD. The CDR3 DNA reads as TGTGCCATCACCTCCGGGCCCGGGACAGGGGTCTCCGAGCAGTACTTC. Its translation: CAITSGPGTGVSEQYF.

The genes are TRBV19 and TRBJ1-5; weak D call: TRBD1 (5 bases). Germline CDR1 and CDR2: LNHDA and SQIVND (reference sequence). CDR3 length: 14 amino acids. V was shortened by 6 bases and J by 9 bases, with 18 bases between the two germline ends. CDR3 bases: TGTGCCAGTAGCCGACAGTCCCCCGGGAGGCCCCAGCATTTT. Its protein is CASSRQSPGRPQHF.

The chain combines TRBV20-1 with TRBJ1-1; TRBD1 might be the D (6 bases). The CDR3 covers 16 residues. V dropped 0 bases and J dropped 1 base, with 15 bases sitting between them. Germline CDR1 is DFQATT and CDR2 is SNEGSKA (reference sequence). The CDR3 sequence: CSARDSSRGRNTEAFF. DNA for the CDR3: TGCAGTGCTAGAGATAGTAGCAGGGGACGGAACACTGAAGCTTTCTTT.

The V gene is TRBV20-1, the J gene TRBJ1-4, with unresolved D. Germline V gene lookup returns CDR1 DFQATT and CDR2 SNEGSKA (reference sequence). The CDR3 totals 13 residues. Trimming left V 4 bases short and J 4 bases short, with 10 bases between. CDR3 sequence: CSAILGVNEKLFF. Here the CDR3 DNA reads TGCAGTGCTATTCTAGGTGTTAATGAAAAACTGTTTTTT.

V usage is TRBV5-1 and J usage is TRBJ2-5; 7 bases are a match to TRBD1. This CDR3 contains 14 residues. The germline V gene has CDR1 SGHRS and CDR2 YFSETQ. The V gene end was trimmed by 4 bases and the J gene end by 5 bases; junction bases not matched to a gene: 8. CDR3 amino acids: CASSNPTGTETQYF. The DNA of the CDR3 is TGCGCCAGCAGCAACCCGACAGGGACCGAGACCCAGTACTTC.

J is TRBJ1-1 and V is TRBV7-3; no firm D call. Trimming took 2 bases from V and 0 from J, leaving 7 bases between them. The CDR3 spans 14 residues. Germline CDR1 and CDR2: SGHTA and FQGTGA. CDR3 nucleotide sequence: TGTGCCAGCAGCTTATCGGTCGTGAACACTGAAGCTTTCTTT. This gives the protein CASSLSVVNTEAFF.

Sample share makes this clonotype medium-sized (0.01 to 0.1%). The chain employs TRBV20-1 and TRBJ2-7; D may correspond to TRBD1 or TRBD2 (5 bases each). The CDR3 has 13 amino acids. The V end was cut by 5 bases, the J end by 0 bases, with 11 bases between. In germline, CDR1 is DFQATT, CDR2 SNEGSKA (reference sequence). CDR3 sequence reads: CSAPGTVSYEQYF. CDR3 nucleotide sequence: TGCAGTGCTCCCGGGACGGTCTCCTACGAGCAGTACTTC.

The gene calls are TRBV11-3 and TRBJ2-1, with D possibly TRBD2 on 7 matching bases. Germline CDR1 is SGHNT and CDR2 is YENEEA. The CDR3 contains 15 residues. The V end lost 5 bases, the J end lost 6 bases, and 17 bases lay between the germline ends. CDR3 loop: CASSRGASGLNEQFF. CDR3 bases: TGTGCCAGCAGCCGGGGGGCTAGCGGTCTCAATGAGCAGTTCTTC.

The V call is TRBV19, the J call TRBJ1-6; D is unresolved. CDR1 and CDR2 from the germline V gene are LNHDA and SQIVND (reference sequence). This CDR3 comprises 12 residues. V was shortened by 8 bases and J by 10 bases, with 12 bases between the two germline ends. CDR3 sequence (DNA): TGTGCCAGTCGGAGTGGGAGCTCACCCCTCCACTTT. Protein product: CASRSGSSPLHF.

The chain is built from TRBV20-1 and TRBJ2-7; 9 positions match TRBD1. Trimming took 0 bases from V and 2 from J; bases not matched to a gene: 8. CDR3 length: 16 amino acids. The germline V gene encodes CDR1 DFQATT and CDR2 SNEGSKA (reference sequence). CDR3 sequence (DNA): TGCAGTGCTAGAGAGCGGTTACAGGGGGCGACCTACGAGCAGTACTTC. Residues: CSARERLQGATYEQYF.

Here the CDR3 reads CASKTSGETDTQYF. The CDR3, as DNA: TGTGCCAGTAAGACTAGCGGGGAAACAGATACGCAGTATTTT. This chain connects TRBV19 to TRBJ2-3; TRBD2 aligns across 11 bases. This CDR3 has 14 residues. Germline assignment: CDR1 LNHDA and CDR2 SQIVND (reference sequence). The V and J ends lost 7 bases and 3 bases, in that order; junction bases with no gene match: 3.

J is TRBJ2-3 and V is TRBV28; D is undetermined. The CDR3 is 16 residues long. V was shortened by 5 bases and J by 2 bases, with 17 bases between the two germline ends. The germline V gene has CDR1 MDHEN and CDR2 SYDVKM. CDR3 DNA: TGTGCCAGCAGTCTTGGACCGGGCGGTAACACAGATACGCAGTATTTT. Translated, it gives CASSLGPGGNTDTQYF.

This sequence joins TRBV28 and TRBJ2-7; 7 bases align to TRBD2. The CDR3 sequence is 13 residues long. The trim removed 5 bases at V and 6 bases at J, leaving 7 bases unmatched. Per the germline V gene, CDR1 is MDHEN and CDR2 is SYDVKM. The CDR3 is CASSGLAVGEQYF. CDR3 bases: TGTGCCAGCAGTGGGCTAGCGGTCGGCGAGCAGTACTTC. The whole variable domain, remainder taken from reference TRBV28 and TRBJ2-7, is DVKVTQSSRYLVKRTGEKVFLECVQDMDHENMFWYRQDPGLGLRLIYFSYDVKMKEKGDIPEGYSVSREKKERFSLILESASTNQTSMYLCASSGLAVGEQYFGPGTRLTVT.

CDR3 residues: CASRPQAVHSPLHF. CDR3 in DNA: TGTGCCAGCAGACCACAGGCAGTTCATTCACCCCTCCACTTT. This chain connects TRBV6-2 or TRBV6-3 to TRBJ1-6; tentatively, D is TRBD1 (5 bases). V was trimmed by 6 bases and J by 8 bases, leaving 14 bases between them. This CDR3 is 14 amino acids long. Germline V gene sequence: CDR1 MNHEY, CDR2 SVGEGT.

The chain links TRBV20-1 to TRBJ2-5, with D perhaps matching TRBD1 or TRBD2 (5 bases each). Per germline, CDR1 DFQATT and CDR2 SNEGSKA (reference sequence). This CDR3 contains 14 residues. Trimming shortened V by 5 bases and J by 0 bases, and 13 bases separated the two germline ends. CDR3 residues: CSAGRGANQETQYF. The CDR3 DNA sequence: TGCAGTGCTGGACGAGGGGCCAACCAAGAGACCCAGTACTTC.

This clonotype turned up a few times. V usage is TRBV6-2 or TRBV6-3 and J usage is TRBJ2-1; D gene ambiguous. Trimming removed 3 bases at V and 10 bases at J, with 13 bases between. The CDR3 length is 13 residues. Germline CDR1 reads MNHEY; CDR2 reads SVGEGT. This CDR3 reads CASSYLTVREQFF. CDR3 sequence (DNA): TGTGCCAGCAGTTATTTAACGGTTCGGGAGCAGTTCTTC.